The 27 T cell receptor beta chains presented below share a single source sample, sequenced in a study of radiotherapy plus CTLA-4 blockade in lung cancer. Only in-frame clones appear in the TCRdb table, and some are missing; sequencing was by immunoSEQ multiplex PCR. The table lists some 50,000 clones, roughly 80% of them singletons. The specimen comprised peripheral blood, sampled from a patient treated with radiotherapy plus ipilimumab. The receptor set was obtained from a human donor with non-small cell lung cancer who had a partial response to radiotherapy plus ipilimumab.

The rearrangement links TRBV7-2 to TRBJ1-1, with a possible D match to TRBD1 (6 bases). V dropped 4 bases and J dropped 4 bases, with 19 bases sitting between them. The length of the CDR3 is 16 residues. Germline V gene data show CDR1 as SGHTA and CDR2 as FQGNSA. DNA for the CDR3: TGTGCCAGCAGCTACCTGGGGGGGGCCAGGGGCACTGAAGCTTTCTTT. It encodes CASSYLGGARGTEAFF.

This rearrangement joins TRBV7-2 to TRBJ2-7; TRBD1 matches 9 bases. Looked up from germline, CDR1 is SGHTA and CDR2 is FQGNSA. The CDR3 is 14 residues long. Trimming removed 5 bases from V and 4 bases from J; junction bases left unmatched: 6. The CDR3 bases are TGTGCCAGCAGCCGCACAGGGGGCCCGTACGAGCAGTACTTC. It is translated as CASSRTGGPYEQYF.

The J gene is TRBJ1-1, the V gene TRBV19, with a tentative D call TRBD1 (6 bases). Between the trimmed V and J ends, which lost 3 bases and 2 bases, there was a span of 10 bases. Per germline, CDR1 LNHDA and CDR2 SQIVND (reference sequence). CDR3 length equals 14 residues. CDR3 DNA: TGTGCCAGTAGTATTGCGGGGGCTAACACTGAAGCTTTCTTT. It is translated as CASSIAGANTEAFF. Drawing the rest from reference TRBV19 and TRBJ1-1, the complete variable domain is DGGITQSPKYLFRKEGQNVTLSCEQNLNHDAMYWYRQDPGQGLRLIYYSQIVNDFQKGDIAEGYSVSREKKESFPLTVTSAQKNPTAFYLCASSIAGANTEAFFGQGTRLTVV.

V gene TRBV5-1 combines with J gene TRBJ2-1; TRBD1 matches at 8 bases. This CDR3 has 14 residues. After removal of 2 bases from V and 10 bases from J, the junction contained 8 bases not matched to a gene. In germline, CDR1 is SGHRS, CDR2 YFSETQ. CDR3 DNA sequence: TGCGCCAGCAGCTTAGGTGGACAGGGTTTAGAGCAGTTCTTC. Translation gives CASSLGGQGLEQFF.

This clone was seen more than once but under ten times. This chain uses TRBV7-2 with TRBJ2-7; 8 bases are shared with TRBD2. With 2 bases clipped from V and 0 bases from J, the junction kept 3 bases outside the gene matches. The length of the CDR3 is 15 residues. CDR1 SGHTA and CDR2 FQGNSA come from the germline V gene. The CDR3 sequence is CASSLRGGLSYEQYF. The CDR3 coding sequence is TGTGCCAGCAGCTTACGGGGGGGGCTCTCCTACGAGCAGTACTTC.

This rearrangement joins TRBV10-3 to TRBJ2-5; TRBD1 matches 8 bases. Germline loops: CDR1 ENHRY, CDR2 SYGVKD. The V segment lost 6 bases and the J segment 5 bases; nucleotides outside the gene matches: 17. The length of the CDR3 is 17 residues. The CDR3 DNA follows: TGTGCCATCAGGGACGGACAGGGAAACTTGGGGTTTGAGACCCAGTACTTC. Translation: CAIRDGQGNLGFETQYF.

The chain links TRBV5-4 to TRBJ2-1, with D perhaps matching TRBD1 (5 bases). Germline V lookup: CDR1 SGHNT, CDR2 YYREEE (reference sequence). V gave up 3 bases and J gave up 9 bases, with 19 bases separating them. The CDR3 contains 15 residues. The CDR3 bases are TGTGCCAGCAGCTGGGGCGAACAGGAGTTCAGTGAGCAGTTCTTC. Translated, it gives CASSWGEQEFSEQFF.

This chain uses TRBV6-5 with TRBJ2-7, with D possibly matching TRBD1 (6 bases). Germline V gene sequence: CDR1 MNHEY, CDR2 SVGAGI. V was shortened by 0 bases and J by 3 bases, with 12 bases between the two germline ends. CDR3 length: 15 amino acids. CDR3 protein: CASSYSYRENYEQYF. Here the CDR3 DNA reads TGTGCCAGCAGTTACTCGTACAGGGAGAACTACGAGCAGTACTTC.

J is TRBJ1-5 and V is TRBV10-1; 7 nucleotides match TRBD1. CDR1 and CDR2 (germline): WNHNN, SYGVQD (reference sequence). V shed 5 bases and J 5 bases; nucleotides not matched to a gene: 15. The CDR3 is 17 residues long. The CDR3 here is CASSLTSGTAKDQPQHF. The CDR3, as DNA: TGCGCCAGCAGTCTTACCTCCGGGACAGCGAAGGATCAGCCCCAGCATTTT.

The chain couples TRBV6-6 to TRBJ2-2, with 7 bases identical to TRBD2. Trimming cost V 5 bases and J 1 base; bases outside gene matches: 7. The germline V gene encodes CDR1 MNHNY and CDR2 SVGAGI (reference sequence). This CDR3 comprises 16 residues. CDR3 protein: CASSRSGGKNTGELFF. The DNA for the CDR3 is TGTGCCAGCAGTCGATCCGGGGGGAAGAACACCGGGGAGCTGTTTTTT.

In nucleotides, the CDR3 is TGCGCCAGCAGCCAGGCCCCGGGGACAGCTAACTATGGCTACACCTTC. Its protein is CASSQAPGTANYGYTF. V and J are TRBV4-1 and TRBJ1-2; TRBD1 agrees at 7 bases. Trimming at V came to 3 bases and at J to 0 bases, leaving 7 bases not matched to a gene. The CDR3 sequence is 16 residues long. Germline lookup yields CDR1 MGHRA and CDR2 YSYEKL.

The V and J genes are TRBV5-5 and TRBJ2-3, with D possibly matching TRBD1 (6 bases). This CDR3 has 14 amino acids. The V gene lost 3 bases and the J gene lost 2 bases, with 10 bases spanning the gap. In germline, CDR1 is SGHKS, CDR2 YYEKEE (reference sequence). The CDR3 sequence is CASSSGVITDTQYF. CDR3 coding DNA: TGTGCCAGCAGCTCAGGGGTAATCACAGATACGCAGTATTTT.

This clone has just one count. The chain recombines TRBV5-1 with TRBJ1-4, with D possibly matching TRBD1 (5 bases). V was trimmed by 6 bases and J by 4 bases, leaving 16 bases between them. The CDR3 has 15 amino acids. Germline values: CDR1 SGHRS, CDR2 YFSETQ. CDR3 in amino acids: CASTGAGTLNEKLFF. For the CDR3, the DNA is TGCGCCAGCACCGGGGCGGGGACCCTTAATGAAAAACTGTTTTTT. The variable domain in full, with the rest retrieved from reference TRBV5-1 and TRBJ1-4, is KAGVTQTPRYLIKTRGQQVTLSCSPISGHRSVSWYQQTPGQGLQFLFEYFSETQRNKGNFPGRFSGRQFSNSRSEMNVSTLELGDSALYLCASTGAGTLNEKLFFGSGTQLSVL.

This clone was found a few times. The chain joins TRBV4-1 to TRBJ2-7; 10 bases line up with TRBD1. This CDR3 has 13 residues. Germline CDR1 and CDR2: MGHRA and YSYEKL. CDR3 in DNA: TGCCCCGCGGACAGGGGGATATCCTACGAGCAGTACTTC. Its protein is CPADRGISYEQYF.

Only one count was recorded for this clone. The gene calls are TRBV19 and TRBJ1-3; D gene ambiguous. In germline, CDR1 is LNHDA, CDR2 SQIVND (reference sequence). This CDR3 comprises 14 residues. V gave up 6 bases and J gave up 0 bases, with 9 bases separating them. CDR3 bases: TGTGCCAGTAGAGCCACGAGCTCTGGAAACACCATATATTTT. It codes for CASRATSSGNTIYF.

In this sample, this clone turned up a few times. The J gene is TRBJ2-5, the V gene TRBV2; TRBD1 is a possible D gene (6 bases). Germline-derived CDR1 and CDR2 are SNHLY and FYNNEI. V was cut by 6 bases and J by 0 bases, with 17 bases left in between. The CDR3 has 16 residues. The CDR3 DNA follows: TGTGCCAGCAGATACAGGGTGGTAGGGGACCAAGAGACCCAGTACTTC. Encoded protein: CASRYRVVGDQETQYF.

Only a few counts were recorded for this clone. This chain joins TRBV4-3 and TRBJ2-3, with 8 bases identical to TRBD2. Per germline, CDR1 LGHNA and CDR2 YSLEER. CDR3 length: 16 amino acids. Germline trimming cut 1 base from V and 5 bases from J; bases unmatched to any gene: 8. CDR3 sequence: CASSQGGSGVGDTQYF. CDR3 in DNA: TGCGCCAGCAGCCAAGGGGGTAGCGGGGTCGGAGATACGCAGTATTTT.

This chain links TRBV11-2 with TRBJ2-2, with no clear D. The CDR3 runs 18 residues. Deletions cut 0 bases from V and 4 bases from J, with 18 bases between. Germline CDR1 is SGHAT and CDR2 is FQNNGV. CDR3 residues: CASSLEPPRYEVTGELFF. The CDR3, as DNA: TGTGCCAGCAGCTTAGAGCCCCCACGTTACGAGGTCACCGGGGAGCTGTTTTTT.

The rearrangement joins TRBV19 to TRBJ1-2, with D perhaps TRBD1 (6 bases). Deletions cut 4 bases from V and 3 bases from J, with 12 bases between. The CDR3 consists of 14 residues. Germline CDR1 reads LNHDA; CDR2 reads SQIVND (reference sequence). The CDR3 loop reads CASSKQGMDYGYTF. DNA of the CDR3: TGTGCCAGTAGTAAACAGGGCATGGACTATGGCTACACCTTC. Full variable domain (outside the CDR3, taken from reference TRBV19 and TRBJ1-2): DGGITQSPKYLFRKEGQNVTLSCEQNLNHDAMYWYRQDPGQGLRLIYYSQIVNDFQKGDIAEGYSVSREKKESFPLTVTSAQKNPTAFYLCASSKQGMDYGYTFGSGTRLTVV.

J is TRBJ1-4 and V is TRBV9; the match to TRBD1 covers 8 bases. The ends lost 4 bases at V and 0 bases at J; junction bases unmatched: 2. CDR1 SGDLS and CDR2 YYNGEE come from the germline V gene. The CDR3 extends over 15 amino acids. CDR3 amino acids: CASSLQGATNEKLFF. The CDR3 DNA reads TGTGCCAGCAGCCTACAGGGGGCAACTAATGAAAAACTGTTTTTT.

Worth noting for this clone: At the DNA level, this CDR3 is encoded by other sequences in the same sample as well. This chain connects TRBV7-6 to TRBJ2-3; D is uncertain. The germline CDR1 and CDR2 sequences are SGHVS and FNYEAQ. This CDR3 contains 14 residues. V gave up 3 bases and J gave up 2 bases, with 9 bases separating them. The CDR3 reads CASSFRLYTDTQYF. As DNA, the CDR3 is TGTGCCAGCAGCTTTCGTCTATACACAGATACGCAGTATTTT.

This clone has just a few counts. The chain is built from TRBV11-3 and TRBJ2-1; TRBD1 matches at 11 bases. The CDR3 has 17 amino acids. V lost 4 bases, J lost 1 base, and 6 bases stayed unmatched. Germline lookup yields CDR1 SGHNT and CDR2 YENEEA. In DNA form, the CDR3 reads TGTGCCAGCAGCTCCCGGACAGGGGGCGAATCCTACAATGAGCAGTTCTTC. The encoded protein is CASSSRTGGESYNEQFF. The full variable domain, in which reference TRBV11-3 and TRBJ2-1 provide the parts outside the CDR3, is EAGVVQSPRYKIIEKKQPVAFWCNPISGHNTLYWYLQNLGQGPELLIRYENEEAVDDSQLPKDRFSAERLKGVDSTLKIQPAELGDSAVYLCASSSRTGGESYNEQFFGPGTRLTVL.

This sequence joins TRBV6-6 and TRBJ1-1; weak D call: TRBD1 (6 bases). Germline V gene lookup returns CDR1 MNHNY and CDR2 SVGAGI (reference sequence). The germline V and J ends were trimmed by 0 bases and 7 bases, with 12 bases remaining between them. The CDR3 sequence is 14 residues long. CDR3 sequence reads: CASSYSGTHSEAFF. The CDR3 bases are TGTGCCAGCAGTTACTCTGGGACACACAGTGAAGCTTTCTTT.

The chain is built from TRBV12-1 and TRBJ1-2. TRBV12-1 is tagged as a pseudogene. The CDR3 is 14 residues long. The CDR3 spells CASSFSPGGYGYTF. The CDR3 nucleotides read TGTGCCAGCAGCTTTTCGCCAGGAGGCTATGGCTACACCTTC.

This chain connects TRBV5-1 to TRBJ2-2; D might be TRBD1 (5 bases). CDR3 length equals 16 residues. In germline, CDR1 is SGHRS, CDR2 YFSETQ. Trimming shortened V by 4 bases and J by 0 bases, and 13 bases separated the two germline ends. CDR3 DNA sequence: TGCGCCAGCAGCCCGGACATAGGGTCGAACACCGGGGAGCTGTTTTTT. Translation: CASSPDIGSNTGELFF.

The V and J genes are TRBV15 and TRBJ2-7, with a tentative D call TRBD1 (6 bases). The CDR3 has 15 residues. Germline V gives CDR1 LNHNV, CDR2 YYDKDF (reference sequence). Trimming shortened V by 0 bases and J by 3 bases, and 12 bases separated the two germline ends. This CDR3 reads CATSREGRGFYEQYF. The CDR3 DNA reads as TGTGCCACCAGCAGAGAGGGCAGGGGATTCTACGAGCAGTACTTC.

The chain recombines TRBV4-1 with TRBJ2-7; weak D call: TRBD2 (7 bases). The germline gives CDR1 MGHRA, CDR2 YSYEKL. The CDR3 has 16 amino acids. Deletions cut 1 base from V and 1 base from J, with 14 bases between. The CDR3 coding sequence is TGCGCCAGCAGCCAAGGGCCGGGGGGCTCATCCTACGAGCAGTACTTC. Amino acids: CASSQGPGGSSYEQYF.